The 24 T cell receptor beta chains below were found in one sample sequenced in a study of cytomegalovirus exposure and HLA in healthy donors. In the PCR, 60 Vbeta and 13 Jbeta primers were used. Assay: immunoSEQ multiplex PCR; the TCRdb copy retains only in-frame clones and omits some. This table holds about 160,000 clones, roughly 73% found once. The sample comprised PBMCs. The receptors were gathered from a woman in her twenties or thirties in good health and CMV-seronegative.

This clone was counted between two and nine times. The chain carries TRBV7-6 and TRBJ2-3; D perhaps matches TRBD1 (6 bases). The V end lost 1 base, the J end lost 0 bases, and 17 bases lay between the germline ends. Germline V gives CDR1 SGHVS, CDR2 FNYEAQ. The length of the CDR3 is 18 residues. The DNA for the CDR3 is TGTGCCAGCAGCTTAGGGTCGGGCAGGGGCCTTAGCACAGATACGCAGTATTTT. Translated, it gives CASSLGSGRGLSTDTQYF.

The gene calls are TRBV5-1 and TRBJ2-1, with TRBD2 identical over 7 bases. Germline loops: CDR1 SGHRS, CDR2 YFSETQ. This CDR3 comprises 15 residues. Trimming took 0 bases from V and 2 from J; bases not matched to a gene: 2. The CDR3 sequence is CASSLGAGAYNEQFF. CDR3 DNA sequence: TGCGCCAGCAGCTTGGGCGCGGGGGCCTACAATGAGCAGTTCTTC.

This clone was counted only a few times. This rearrangement joins TRBV18 to TRBJ1-3, with 9 bases aligning to TRBD1. The CDR3 contains 18 residues. Per the germline V gene, CDR1 is KGHSH and CDR2 is LQKENI. J lost 4 bases, V lost 3 bases, and 13 bases had no gene match. The CDR3 is CASSPLAGTGIEGNTIYF. Written as DNA, the CDR3 is TGTGCCAGCTCACCCCTTGCCGGGACAGGGATCGAAGGAAACACCATATATTTT.

The chain combines TRBV7-6 with TRBJ1-6; TRBD1 matches 10 bases. Germline V gene sequence: CDR1 SGHVS, CDR2 FNYEAQ. The CDR3 extends over 17 amino acids. V shed 0 bases and J 10 bases; nucleotides not matched to a gene: 9. The CDR3 reads CASSLALPGQGTSPLHF. CDR3 coding DNA: TGTGCCAGCAGCTTAGCGTTACCGGGACAGGGGACCTCACCCCTCCACTTT.

There are a few counts of this clone. This sequence joins TRBV9 and TRBJ1-6; TRBD1 matches 10 bases. CDR3 length: 16 amino acids. CDR1 SGDLS and CDR2 YYNGEE come from the germline V gene. J gave up 7 bases and V 6 bases, and 10 bases lay outside the gene matches. The chain's CDR3 is CASTPRGDRGNSPLHF. DNA of the CDR3: TGTGCCAGCACCCCCCGTGGGGACAGGGGCAATTCACCCCTCCACTTT.

The rearrangement joins TRBV2 to TRBJ1-5; TRBD1 is a possible D gene (6 bases). V was shortened by 8 bases and J by 3 bases, with 11 bases between the two germline ends. The CDR3 is made up of 13 amino acids. Germline CDR1 SNHLY, CDR2 FYNNEI. The CDR3 sequence: CASADSYNQPQHF. DNA of the CDR3: TGTGCCAGCGCGGACAGTTACAATCAGCCCCAGCATTTT. The variable domain in full, with the rest retrieved from reference TRBV2 and TRBJ1-5, is EPEVTQTPSHQVTQMGQEVILRCVPISNHLYFYWYRQILGQKVEFLVSFYNNEISEKSEIFDDQFSVERPDGSNFTLKIRSTKLEDSAMYFCASADSYNQPQHFGDGTRLSIL.

J is TRBJ1-1 and V is TRBV7-8; 8 positions agree with TRBD1. The J segment lost 5 bases and the V segment lost 3 bases, leaving 8 bases of the junction unmatched. The CDR3 has 15 residues. CDR1 SGHVS and CDR2 FQNEAQ come from the germline V gene. CDR3 in amino acids: CASSFGQGGETEAFF. CDR3 DNA: TGTGCCAGCAGCTTCGGACAGGGCGGGGAGACTGAAGCTTTCTTT.

In this sample, this clone turned up a few times. The chain employs TRBV19 and TRBJ1-5; 9 nucleotides line up with TRBD1. Unmatched junction bases numbered 12, after V lost 8 bases and J lost 7 bases. The CDR3 is 15 residues long. Per the germline V gene, CDR1 is LNHDA and CDR2 is SQIVND (reference sequence). The CDR3, as DNA: TGTGCCAGTGACCCGGGACAGGGTACGCAACAGCCCCAGCATTTT. Encoded protein: CASDPGQGTQQPQHF.

V gene TRBV11-2 combines with J gene TRBJ1-1; perhaps TRBD1 as D (6 bases). CDR1 and CDR2 from the germline V gene are SGHAT and FQNNGV. The CDR3 has 17 amino acids. Trimming took off 0 bases at V and 6 bases at J, with 20 bases between the two ends. CDR3 nucleotides: TGTGCCAGCAGCTTAGATGGGGGCAGGTCCTTAGGGGCTGAAGCTTTCTTT. Protein sequence: CASSLDGGRSLGAEAFF.

The rearrangement links TRBV28 to TRBJ2-5; 11 bases align to TRBD1. TRBJ2-7 matches the DNA end more closely, so the J call is doubtful. This CDR3 has 15 residues. Germline assignment: CDR1 MDHEN and CDR2 SYDVKM. CDR3 amino acids: CASSPGQGATYEQYF. In DNA, the CDR3 is TGTGCCAGCAGTCCCGGACAGGGGGCAACCTACGAGCAGTACTTC.

The chain employs TRBV11-1 and TRBJ2-1; 8 bases line up with TRBD2. Trimming cost V 3 bases and J 4 bases; bases outside gene matches: 5. In germline, CDR1 is SGHAT, CDR2 FQDESV (reference sequence). The CDR3 totals 15 residues. This CDR3 reads CASSFVGGGYNEQFF. The CDR3 nucleotides are TGTGCCAGCAGCTTTGTTGGCGGGGGGTACAATGAGCAGTTCTTC.

The chain uses TRBV5-1 and TRBJ2-1; no clear D gene. The CDR3 extends over 15 amino acids. CDR1 is SGHRS and CDR2 is YFSETQ in the germline V gene. Trimming left V 4 bases short and J 6 bases short, with 17 bases between. CDR3: CASSLSESPVNEQFF. The DNA for the CDR3 is TGCGCCAGCAGCCTGAGTGAGTCTCCCGTCAATGAGCAGTTCTTC.

This chain links TRBV2 with TRBJ1-3, with D hard to call. The CDR3 has 17 amino acids. From germline, CDR1 is SNHLY and CDR2 FYNNEI. V dropped 2 bases and J dropped 4 bases, with 18 bases sitting between them. The CDR3 reads CASSESVVAKRGNTIYF. Here the CDR3 DNA reads TGTGCCAGCAGTGAATCGGTAGTTGCCAAGAGGGGAAACACCATATATTTT.

The J gene is TRBJ1-1, the V gene TRBV5-1; no clear D gene. The CDR3 spans 14 residues. In germline, CDR1 is SGHRS, CDR2 YFSETQ. Between the trimmed V and J ends, which lost 0 bases and 4 bases, there was a span of 10 bases. The CDR3 spells CASSLAGVGTEAFF. In nucleotides, the CDR3 is TGCGCCAGCAGCTTGGCCGGGGTTGGCACTGAAGCTTTCTTT.

The chain carries TRBV4-2 and TRBJ1-5, with 7 bases lining up with TRBD1. Per the germline V gene, CDR1 is LGHNA and CDR2 is YNFKEQ. This CDR3 has 17 amino acids. V shed 4 bases and J 0 bases; nucleotides not matched to a gene: 9. As DNA, the CDR3 is TGTGCCAGCAGCCCGAGAGGAACAGGGGCTAGCAATCAGCCCCAGCATTTT. Residues: CASSPRGTGASNQPQHF.

This chain links TRBV27 with TRBJ1-1; D gene unclear. V lost 1 base and J lost 4, with 19 bases in between. This CDR3 contains 17 residues. Germline CDR1 is MNHEY and CDR2 is SMNVEV (reference sequence). The CDR3 region is CASSLFGRGSDGTEAFF. The CDR3 DNA reads as TGTGCCAGCAGTTTATTTGGAAGAGGCTCTGATGGCACTGAAGCTTTCTTT.

V usage is TRBV27 and J usage is TRBJ1-2; 7 bases align to TRBD1. The CDR3 has 14 residues. The J segment lost 4 bases and the V segment lost 2 bases, leaving 4 bases of the junction unmatched. Germline V gene sequence: CDR1 MNHEY, CDR2 SMNVEV (reference sequence). This chain's CDR3 is CASSLKGAFYGYTF. Here the CDR3 DNA reads TGTGCCAGCAGTTTAAAGGGGGCCTTCTATGGCTACACCTTC.

The rearrangement joins TRBV2 to TRBJ2-5, with D possibly TRBD1 on 5 matching bases. Germline loops: CDR1 SNHLY, CDR2 FYNNEI. V was clipped by 6 bases and J by 3 bases, with 14 bases between them. CDR3 length equals 14 residues. CDR3 sequence: CASSPDKEKETQYF. CDR3 nucleotide sequence: TGTGCCAGCAGCCCGGACAAGGAAAAAGAGACCCAGTACTTC.

The V gene is TRBV5-1, the J gene TRBJ1-1, with 11 bases aligning to TRBD1. The CDR3 is 17 residues long. CDR1 is SGHRS, CDR2 YFSETQ, per germline. The trim removed 0 bases at V and 3 bases at J, leaving 7 bases unmatched. CDR3 amino acids: CASSLGGQGVKDTEAFF. The CDR3 bases are TGCGCCAGCAGCTTGGGGGGACAGGGGGTAAAGGACACTGAAGCTTTCTTT.

The chain has TRBV7-9 and TRBJ2-2; 7 bases fit TRBD1. With 6 bases clipped from V and 5 bases from J, the junction kept 12 bases outside the gene matches. The CDR3 has 16 amino acids. The germline gives CDR1 SEHNR, CDR2 FQNEAQ (reference sequence). The CDR3 nucleotides read TGTGCCAGCAGTCAATACAGGACAGGTGGAACCGGGGAGCTGTTTTTT. Translating it yields CASSQYRTGGTGELFF. Full variable domain (outside the CDR3, taken from reference TRBV7-9 and TRBJ2-2): DTGVSQNPRHKITKRGQNVTFRCDPISEHNRLYWYRQTLGQGPEFLTYFQNEAQLEKSRLLSDRFSAERPKGSFSTLEIQRTEQGDSAMYLCASSQYRTGGTGELFFGEGSRLTVL.

The rearrangement joins TRBV9 to TRBJ1-2; 10 positions match TRBD1. Germline V lookup: CDR1 SGDLS, CDR2 YYNGEE. The CDR3 sequence is 15 residues long. V lost 3 bases, J lost 4 bases, and 6 bases stayed unmatched. The CDR3 nucleotides are TGTGCCAGCAGCGCCGGCGGGGACAGGGGCTATGGCTACACCTTC. It translates to CASSAGGDRGYGYTF.

The V gene is TRBV30, the J gene TRBJ1-5; D might be TRBD1 (5 bases). Per the germline V gene, CDR1 is GTSNPN and CDR2 is SVGIG (reference sequence). V lost 5 bases to trimming and J lost 9 bases, with 17 bases between them. This CDR3 is built from 13 residues. The CDR3 region is CAWDRPYQGPQHF. The CDR3 DNA sequence: TGTGCCTGGGACCGGCCGTACCAGGGGCCCCAGCATTTT.

The chain uses TRBV6-5 and TRBJ1-1; 7 positions agree with TRBD1. CDR1 is MNHEY, CDR2 SVGAGI, per germline. With V trimmed by 5 bases and J by 0 bases, 3 bases remained unmatched. The CDR3 totals 14 residues. The CDR3 here is CASSLDRVNTEAFF. DNA of the CDR3: TGTGCCAGCAGTCTTGACAGGGTGAACACTGAAGCTTTCTTT.

This clone was detected only once. The CDR3 loop is CASSYSPGLSEAFF. The CDR3 DNA is TGTGCCAGCAGTTACTCTCCAGGTCTCTCTGAAGCTTTCTTT. The rearrangement uses TRBV6-6 and TRBJ1-1; D unclear. CDR3 length: 14 residues. Germline V CDR1 and CDR2: MNHNY, SVGAGI (reference sequence). V dropped 0 bases and J dropped 6 bases, with 11 bases sitting between them.